This passage covers 7 T cell receptor beta chains from one sample sequenced in a study of CD8+CD57+ T cells in acquired aplastic anemia. CD8+CD57+ cell expansion, shown by flow cytometry, had occurred in the patients selected for sequencing. Genomic DNA templated the TCR beta VDJ and CDR3 profiling. TCRdb re-called the reads through MiXCR, storing one row per CDR3 protein. The top ten hold under 1.2% of the sample, which has about 180,000 distinct CDR3 sequences, 45% to 55% seen once. Sequencing was done on a sample of sorted CD4+, CD8+, or CD8+CD57+ T cells (not recorded which) from PBMCs. Receptors were obtained from a human donor with aplastic anemia.

This clonotype was recorded many times. The J gene is TRBJ2-5, the V gene TRBV5-1, with no clear D. There are 16 residues in the CDR3. Trimming stripped 0 bases from V and 4 bases from J, with 16 bases between. Germline CDR1 is SGHRS and CDR2 is YFSETQ. CDR3 DNA sequence: TGCGCCAGCAGCTTGGGGTCGCTCCTGCTCCGAGAGACCCAGTACTTC. Residues: CASSLGSLLLRETQYF.

This clonotype was counted ten times or more. The chain recombines TRBV9 with TRBJ2-7; TRBD2 is a possible D gene (6 bases). Germline V gives CDR1 SGDLS, CDR2 YYNGEE. Trimming pared 0 bases from V and 5 bases from J, leaving 15 bases between. This CDR3 spans 15 amino acids. This CDR3 is CASSVVGGGANEQYF. For the CDR3, the DNA is TGTGCCAGCAGCGTAGTGGGAGGCGGGGCGAACGAGCAGTACTTC.

The genes are TRBV12-3 or TRBV12-4 and TRBJ2-3; TRBD2 aligns across 14 bases. The trim removed 4 bases at V and 0 bases at J, leaving 9 bases unmatched. This CDR3 comprises 19 residues. The CDR3 DNA follows: TGTGCCAGCAGTTCCCAACGGACTAGCGGGGGGTATAGCACAGATACGCAGTATTTT. It specifies CASSSQRTSGGYSTDTQYF.

This clonotype was seen at least ten times. The chain employs TRBV7-2 and TRBJ2-1, with 13 positions matching TRBD2. Germline-derived CDR1 and CDR2 are SGHTA and FQGNSA. V was pared by 5 bases and J by 2 bases, with 9 bases of the junction left unmatched. The CDR3 extends over 18 amino acids. CDR3 coding DNA: TGTGCCAGCAGCCTACTAGCGGGGGGGCTTTCCCCCTACAATGAGCAGTTCTTC. Translation gives CASSLLAGGLSPYNEQFF.

This clonotype was seen many times. This chain uses TRBV2 with TRBJ1-2; 7 nucleotides align to TRBD1. There are 13 residues in the CDR3. Germline-derived CDR1 and CDR2 are SNHLY and FYNNEI. Germline trimming cut 7 bases from V and 4 bases from J; bases unmatched to any gene: 6. The CDR3 nucleotides read TGTGCCAGCAAAAGGACAGGAATCTATGGCTACACCTTC. Residues: CASKRTGIYGYTF.

The rearrangement links TRBV29-1 to TRBJ1-2, with D possibly TRBD1 on 6 matching bases. V shed 6 bases and J shed 4 bases, with 15 bases lying between them. CDR3 length equals 13 residues. Germline V gene sequence: CDR1 SQVTM, CDR2 ANQGSEA. DNA of the CDR3: TGCAGCGTGCAAACCGGGACACGCTATGGCTACACCTTC. Translation: CSVQTGTRYGYTF. Variable domain in full (rest from reference TRBV29-1 and TRBJ1-2): SAVISQKPSRDICQRGTSLTIQCQVDSQVTMMFWYRQQPGQSLTLIATANQGSEATYESGFVIDKFPISRPNLTFSTLTVSNMSPEDSSIYLCSVQTGTRYGYTFGSGTRLTVV.

This rearrangement joins TRBV19 to TRBJ2-1, with 13 nucleotides matching TRBD2. Looked up from germline, CDR1 is LNHDA and CDR2 is SQIVND (reference sequence). Trimming at V came to 3 bases and at J to 7 bases, leaving 9 bases not matched to a gene. This CDR3 is built from 17 residues. CDR3 nucleotides: TGTGCCAGTAGTATGGCGGGACTAGCGGGATCACCAAATGAGCAGTTCTTC. It is translated as CASSMAGLAGSPNEQFF.